Below, 22 T cell receptor beta chains from the same sample are listed, as sequenced in a study of blood T cell repertoires in COVID-19. Profiled with immunoSEQ multiplex PCR; TCRdb holds only in-frame clones, not every one. The table has approximately 300,000 clones, about four fifths seen once. Sequenced input: peripheral blood. The origin of the receptors is a person in their 70s with COVID-19, enrolled during active disease.

Turning to this clone: A much larger clone differs from this one at a single base, so this may be a read error. CDR3: CASSTDRGTEAFF. Here the CDR3 DNA reads TGTGCCAGCAGCACCGACAGGGGCACTGAAGCTTTCTTT. V usage is TRBV6-5 and J usage is TRBJ1-1; TRBD1 matches 8 bases. Germline V gene sequence: CDR1 MNHEY, CDR2 SVGAGI. There are 13 residues in the CDR3. V shed 6 bases and J 4 bases; nucleotides not matched to a gene: 4.

The chain combines TRBV19 with TRBJ1-5, with a possible D match to TRBD1 (5 bases). The CDR3 is 17 amino acids. Germline-derived CDR1 and CDR2 are LNHDA and SQIVND (reference sequence). Trimming stripped 7 bases from V and 3 bases from J, with 22 bases between. CDR3 in DNA: TGTGCCAGTATGGGGCTGTCGATGCGGCACTTCAATCAGCCCCAGCATTTT. Amino acid sequence: CASMGLSMRHFNQPQHF.

The V and J genes are TRBV28 and TRBJ1-3; the D is unclear. This CDR3 spans 15 amino acids. V was trimmed by 7 bases and J by 4 bases, leaving 17 bases between them. CDR1 and CDR2 (germline): MDHEN, SYDVKM. CDR3: CASITSPAEGNTIYF. CDR3 bases: TGTGCCAGCATCACCTCCCCGGCGGAAGGAAACACCATATATTTT.

The J gene is TRBJ1-1, the V gene TRBV13, with 8 nucleotides matching TRBD1. This CDR3 region has 14 residues. Germline V gene sequence: CDR1 PRHDT, CDR2 FYEKMQ (reference sequence). Trimming took 5 bases from V and 5 from J; bases not matched to a gene: 7. The chain's CDR3 is CASSRGQGGTEAFF. CDR3 bases: TGTGCCAGCAGCCGTGGACAGGGTGGAACTGAAGCTTTCTTT. Full variable domain (rest looked up from reference TRBV13 and TRBJ1-1): AAGVIQSPRHLIKEKRETATLKCYPIPRHDTVYWYQQGPGQDPQFLISFYEKMQSDKGSIPDRFSAQQFSDYHSELNMSSLELGDSALYFCASSRGQGGTEAFFGQGTRLTVV.

The count of this clone is one. This sequence joins TRBV7-8 and TRBJ1-1; maybe TRBD1 (6 bases). CDR3 length equals 17 residues. Germline CDR1 reads SGHVS; CDR2 reads FQNEAQ. V lost 3 bases and J 3 bases, leaving 20 bases between the germline ends. CDR3 amino acids: CASSLLDGGREYTEAFF. As DNA, the CDR3 is TGTGCCAGCAGCTTGTTAGACGGGGGGCGCGAGTACACTGAAGCTTTCTTT.

The J gene is TRBJ1-6, the V gene TRBV2; 10 nucleotides align to TRBD1. Germline-derived CDR1 and CDR2 are SNHLY and FYNNEI. V was clipped by 7 bases and J by 9 bases; unmatched bases: 9. The CDR3 extends over 15 amino acids. CDR3 coding DNA: TGTGCCAGCATCCGGGACAGGGGTAGAGTTTCACCCCTCCACTTT. This sequence encodes CASIRDRGRVSPLHF.

This clone was seen a handful of times. J is TRBJ1-2 and V is TRBV18; the D is unclear. The length of the CDR3 is 15 residues. V lost 1 base to trimming and J lost 4 bases, with 13 bases between them. Germline CDR1 and CDR2: KGHSH and LQKENI. CDR3 nucleotide sequence: TGTGCCAGCTCACCACAGAGGGAGCGAGGCTATGGCTACACCTTC. Its translation: CASSPQRERGYGYTF.

The genes are TRBV3-1 (or the pseudogene TRBV3-2) and TRBJ2-7; D is ambiguous. The CDR3 has 15 residues. Trimming took 1 base from V and 2 from J, leaving 12 bases between them. Germline-derived CDR1 and CDR2 are LGHDT and YNNKEL (reference sequence). CDR3 DNA sequence: TGTGCCAGCAGCCAAGGCGGCAGCTTGGCCTACGAGCAGTACTTC. As protein: CASSQGGSLAYEQYF.

The chain carries TRBV7-2 and TRBJ2-7; a weak D match, TRBD2 (5 bases). Germline V gene sequence: CDR1 SGHTA, CDR2 FQGNSA. CDR3 size: 16 residues. V dropped 1 base and J dropped 4 bases, with 17 bases sitting between them. CDR3 region: CASSLGPLPGSYEQYF. The DNA for the CDR3 is TGTGCCAGCAGCTTAGGACCCCTCCCGGGGTCGTACGAGCAGTACTTC.

V usage is TRBV4-1 and J usage is TRBJ2-3; 12 nucleotides match TRBD2. This CDR3 region has 16 residues. From germline, CDR1 is MGHRA and CDR2 YSYEKL. V dropped 4 bases and J dropped 1; count of bases not matched to a gene: 3. Written as DNA, the CDR3 is TGCGCCAGCAGCCCCCGACTAGCGGGGGGCACAGATACGCAGTATTTT. It encodes CASSPRLAGGTDTQYF.

Concerning this clone itself: The junction differs from germline at one of its ends, possibly a read error. The V and J genes are TRBV24-1 and TRBJ2-2; 10 positions match TRBD1. The CDR3 runs 17 residues. CDR1 KGHDR and CDR2 SFDVKD come from the germline V gene. In nucleotides, the CDR3 is TGTGCCACTAGTGTCCGGGACAGGGGTTATGGCACCGGGGAGCTGTTTTTT. Its translation: CATSVRDRGYGTGELFF.

This clone was seen only a few times. The chain couples TRBV24-1 to TRBJ2-3; TRBD2 matches 7 bases. CDR3 size: 15 residues. V lost 2 bases and J lost 2; bases outside the gene matches: 3. In germline, CDR1 is KGHDR, CDR2 SFDVKD. CDR3 protein: CATSDSTSFTDTQYF. The CDR3 DNA is TGTGCCACCAGTGATTCGACTAGCTTCACAGATACGCAGTATTTT.

This chain connects TRBV1 to TRBJ2-3; whether TRBD2, the table's D call, matches the DNA was not checked. TRBV1 is given as a pseudogene. The CDR3 contains 18 residues. CDR3 coding DNA: TGCACCAGCAGCCTAAACTTCCCTCTAGCGGGAGAGGGAGATACGCAGTATTTT. Its translation is CTSSLNFPLAGEGDTQYF.

This clone was detected once. This chain joins TRBV19 and TRBJ1-1, with 9 bases matching TRBD1. The V and J ends lost 2 bases and 4 bases, in that order; junction bases with no gene match: 11. This CDR3 is 17 amino acids long. Germline lookup yields CDR1 LNHDA and CDR2 SQIVND (reference sequence). CDR3 in amino acids: CASSIRVMGQGGTEAFF. For the CDR3, the DNA is TGTGCCAGTAGTATACGGGTTATGGGACAGGGTGGCACTGAAGCTTTCTTT.

The sample holds one count of this clone. The J gene is TRBJ1-1, the V gene TRBV28; D is ambiguous. Trimming removed 4 bases at V and 3 bases at J, with 21 bases between. The CDR3 contains 17 residues. Germline V gene data show CDR1 as MDHEN and CDR2 as SYDVKM. The CDR3 is CASSWAWASEHYTEAFF. The CDR3 coding sequence is TGTGCCAGCAGTTGGGCGTGGGCCTCGGAACACTACACTGAAGCTTTCTTT.

This clone was observed once. The CDR3 DNA is TGTGCCATCAGCCGCACCGGGACTAGCGGGAGTACAGATACGCAGTATTTT. It yields the protein CAISRTGTSGSTDTQYF. The J gene is TRBJ2-3, the V gene TRBV10-3; 14 positions match TRBD2. The V gene's germline CDR1 is ENHRY and CDR2 SYGVKD. With 6 bases clipped from V and 3 bases from J, the junction kept 8 bases outside the gene matches. This CDR3 spans 17 amino acids.

The chain uses TRBV18 and TRBJ2-1; the D is unclear. The V gene lost 6 bases and the J gene lost 8 bases, with 23 bases spanning the gap. The V gene's germline CDR1 is KGHSH and CDR2 LQKENI. This CDR3 spans 16 amino acids. The DNA of the CDR3 is TGTGCCAGCTCTCCGAGTGACTCTGCCCTTCGGGATGAGCAGTTCTTC. Protein product: CASSPSDSALRDEQFF.

The rearrangement links TRBV7-3 to TRBJ1-2; a possible D gene is TRBD1 (6 bases). The CDR3 runs 15 residues. Trimming shortened V by 1 base and J by 0 bases, and 9 bases separated the two germline ends. Germline V gene lookup returns CDR1 SGHTA and CDR2 FQGTGA. This CDR3 reads CASSLKQGPNYGYTF. In nucleotides, the CDR3 is TGTGCCAGCAGCTTAAAACAGGGCCCTAACTATGGCTACACCTTC. Using reference TRBV7-3 and TRBJ1-2 for the parts outside the CDR3, the full variable domain is GAGVSQTPSNKVTEKGKYVELRCDPISGHTALYWYRQSLGQGPEFLIYFQGTGAADDSGLPNDRFFAVRPEGSVSTLKIQRTERGDSAVYLCASSLKQGPNYGYTFGSGTRLTVV.

This clone was counted a single time. The genes are TRBV2 and TRBJ1-1; TRBD1 aligns across 8 bases. Germline V gene sequence: CDR1 SNHLY, CDR2 FYNNEI. The CDR3 is made up of 16 amino acids. V gave up 3 bases and J gave up 4 bases; unmatched junction bases: 10. The CDR3 coding sequence is TGTGCCAGCAGTGAGGTACCGCAGGGGGCTGGCACTGAAGCTTTCTTT. The encoded protein is CASSEVPQGAGTEAFF. Using reference TRBV2 and TRBJ1-1 for the parts outside the CDR3, the full variable domain is EPEVTQTPSHQVTQMGQEVILRCVPISNHLYFYWYRQILGQKVEFLVSFYNNEISEKSEIFDDQFSVERPDGSNFTLKIRSTKLEDSAMYFCASSEVPQGAGTEAFFGQGTRLTVV.

The V and J genes are TRBV7-3 and TRBJ1-1, with a tentative D call TRBD1 (5 bases). V was pared by 6 bases and J by 5 bases, with 10 bases between. Looked up from germline, CDR1 is SGHTA and CDR2 is FQGTGA. CDR3 length: 12 residues. Here the CDR3 reads CASRDIQTEAFF. DNA for the CDR3: TGTGCCAGCAGGGACATTCAGACTGAAGCTTTCTTT.

The V and J genes are TRBV24-1 and TRBJ2-3, with 7 bases identical to TRBD2. Per the germline V gene, CDR1 is KGHDR and CDR2 is SFDVKD. CDR3 length: 14 residues. J was trimmed by 5 bases and V by 3 bases; bases with no gene match: 4. The CDR3 here is CATSDGGGIDTQYF. The CDR3 coding sequence is TGTGCCACCAGTGATGGCGGGGGTATAGATACGCAGTATTTT.

This chain uses TRBV18 with TRBJ2-5; D gene unclear. CDR1 KGHSH and CDR2 LQKENI come from the germline V gene. There are 16 residues in the CDR3. Trimming removed 2 bases from V and 5 bases from J, with 18 bases in between. The CDR3 region is CASSPGNSNLRETQYF. In DNA, the CDR3 is TGTGCCAGCTCACCAGGAAACAGCAACCTAAGGGAGACCCAGTACTTC. The variable domain in full, completed from reference TRBV18 and TRBJ2-5, reads NAGVMQNPRHLVRRRGQEARLRCSPMKGHSHVYWYRQLPEEGLKFMVYLQKENIIDESGMPKERFSAEFPKEGPSILRIQQVVRGDSAAYFCASSPGNSNLRETQYFGPGTRLLVL.